These 25 T cell receptor beta chains originate from one sample sequenced in a study of blood T cell repertoires in COVID-19. The table came from immunoSEQ multiplex PCR; TCRdb's copy has only in-frame clones and leaves some out. Among tens of thousands of clones, roughly 80% were seen once, and the ten largest hold around 20%. Source material: peripheral blood. The receptors were gathered from a human donor in a cohort sampled during active COVID-19.

The chain combines TRBV3-1 (or the pseudogene TRBV3-2) with TRBJ1-1; D is possibly TRBD1 (5 bases). CDR3 length: 14 residues. Trimming removed 4 bases at V and 3 bases at J, with 12 bases between. CDR1 is LGHDT, CDR2 YNNKEL, per germline (reference sequence). The chain's CDR3 is CASSREGLDTEAFF. CDR3 in DNA: TGTGCCAGCAGCCGGGAGGGGCTAGACACTGAAGCTTTCTTT.

V usage is TRBV11-2 and J usage is TRBJ1-5; 8 bases line up with TRBD1. The CDR3 consists of 18 residues. V lost 3 bases to trimming and J lost 4 bases; unmatched junction nucleotides: 14. The germline V gene encodes CDR1 SGHAT and CDR2 FQNNGV. CDR3 residues: CASSLGFGTGGLNQPQHF. The CDR3 DNA reads TGTGCCAGCAGCTTGGGATTCGGAACAGGGGGATTAAATCAGCCCCAGCATTTT.

The chain couples TRBV2 to TRBJ1-1; possible D gene TRBD1, 5 bases. Germline V gene sequence: CDR1 SNHLY, CDR2 FYNNEI. This CDR3 has 14 amino acids. Trimming took off 4 bases at V and 1 base at J, with 10 bases between the two ends. The CDR3 here is CASSGDGRNTEAFF. For the CDR3, the DNA is TGTGCCAGCAGTGGGGACGGGAGGAACACTGAAGCTTTCTTT.

This rearrangement joins TRBV6-5 to TRBJ2-7; maybe TRBD2 (7 bases). Germline CDR1 is MNHEY and CDR2 is SVGAGI. Trimming shortened V by 5 bases and J by 2 bases, and 10 bases separated the two germline ends. The CDR3 length is 13 residues. Here the CDR3 reads CASSRGGAYEQYF. Here the CDR3 DNA reads TGTGCCAGCAGTAGGGGGGGAGCCTACGAGCAGTACTTC.

The chain carries TRBV19 and TRBJ2-3; 7 nucleotides line up with TRBD2. V gave up 6 bases and J gave up 0 bases; unmatched junction bases: 9. Germline V CDR1 and CDR2: LNHDA, SQIVND (reference sequence). The CDR3 sequence is 16 residues long. The CDR3 sequence: CASRGGSGASTDTQYF. Written as DNA, the CDR3 is TGTGCCAGTAGGGGGGGGAGCGGGGCAAGCACAGATACGCAGTATTTT.

The chain employs TRBV3-1 (or the pseudogene TRBV3-2) and TRBJ2-7, with 8 bases fitting TRBD1. Germline V lookup: CDR1 LGHDT, CDR2 YNNKEL (reference sequence). The CDR3 length is 14 residues. Trimming took 0 bases from V and 6 from J; bases not matched to a gene: 4. For the CDR3, the DNA is TGTGCCAGCAGCCAAGAACAGGGGGTATCCGAGCAGTACTTC. This encodes CASSQEQGVSEQYF.

The rearrangement joins TRBV6-4 to TRBJ1-5; D gene ambiguous. The CDR3 is 16 residues long. Germline CDR1 MRHNA, CDR2 SNTAGT. The ends were cut back, 0 bases at V and 7 bases at J, with 16 bases in the middle. This chain's CDR3 is CASSDSFGLLGQPQHF. CDR3 coding DNA: TGTGCCAGCAGTGACTCTTTCGGATTGCTCGGGCAGCCCCAGCATTTT.

The chain has TRBV4-1 and TRBJ2-7, with 8 bases lining up with TRBD2. Losses at the gene ends were 1 base for V and 0 bases for J; bases not matched to a gene: 11. CDR3 length: 18 residues. Per the germline V gene, CDR1 is MGHRA and CDR2 is YSYEKL. This chain's CDR3 is CASSQVSLAALSSYEQYF. In nucleotides, the CDR3 is TGCGCCAGCAGCCAAGTTTCACTAGCGGCCTTGAGCTCCTACGAGCAGTACTTC.

The J gene is TRBJ2-7, the V gene TRBV6-1, with 7 bases aligning to TRBD1. CDR3 size: 16 residues. CDR1 is MNHNS, CDR2 SASEGT, per germline. Trimming cost V 4 bases and J 0 bases; bases outside gene matches: 9. The CDR3: CASSADRARSSYEQYF. CDR3 coding DNA: TGTGCCAGCAGTGCCGACAGGGCCCGCTCCTCCTACGAGCAGTACTTC.

The chain carries TRBV7-9 and TRBJ1-1; no clear D gene. Between the trimmed V and J ends, which lost 5 bases and 3 bases, there was a span of 10 bases. The germline V gene has CDR1 SEHNR and CDR2 FQNEAQ (reference sequence). This CDR3 has 13 residues. This CDR3 reads CASSTSSDTEAFF. DNA for the CDR3: TGTGCCAGCAGCACTTCGTCCGACACTGAAGCTTTCTTT.

This clone was found a few times. The chain has TRBV4-2 and TRBJ2-7; the match to TRBD2 covers 13 bases. The CDR3 loop spans 15 amino acids. Germline V lookup: CDR1 LGHNA, CDR2 YNFKEQ. V trimming: 3 bases; J trimming: 4 bases; junction bases outside the gene matches: 3. Here the CDR3 DNA reads TGTGCCAGCAGCCAGCGACTAGCGGGGGGTTACGAGCAGTACTTC. It yields the protein CASSQRLAGGYEQYF.

V is TRBV6-4 and J is TRBJ1-1; D is unresolved. The V and J ends lost 3 bases and 4 bases respectively, with 12 bases between them. The CDR3 has 14 amino acids. Germline CDR1 MRHNA, CDR2 SNTAGT. CDR3 nucleotides: TGTGCCAGCAGTGAAACGGGCAGCGGCACTGAAGCTTTCTTT. Translated: CASSETGSGTEAFF.

The V and J genes are TRBV10-3 and TRBJ2-7; 7 bases match TRBD1. J was trimmed by 6 bases and V by 10 bases; bases with no gene match: 12. Germline CDR1 reads ENHRY; CDR2 reads SYGVKD. The length of the CDR3 is 13 residues. Here the CDR3 DNA reads TGTGCCACCGAAGGCGACAGGGCAATCGAGCAGTACTTC. Translated: CATEGDRAIEQYF.

This chain joins TRBV5-5 and TRBJ1-5, with 10 bases lining up with TRBD1. Germline V gives CDR1 SGHKS, CDR2 YYEKEE (reference sequence). The ends lost 4 bases at V and 5 bases at J; junction bases unmatched: 12. This CDR3 comprises 17 residues. CDR3 DNA sequence: TGTGCCAGCAGCCAATACCTAGGACAGGGGGGAGATCAGCCCCAGCATTTT. Amino acids: CASSQYLGQGGDQPQHF.

V and J are TRBV20-1 and TRBJ1-1, with D unresolved. The ends were cut back, 7 bases at V and 5 bases at J, with 8 bases in the middle. Looked up from germline, CDR1 is DFQATT and CDR2 is SNEGSKA (reference sequence). The CDR3 has 10 amino acids. DNA of the CDR3: TGCAGTGTAGAGAAAACTGAAGCTTTCTTT. This sequence encodes CSVEKTEAFF.

This chain uses TRBV3-1 (or the pseudogene TRBV3-2) with TRBJ2-7; no clear D gene. CDR3 size: 13 residues. Per germline, CDR1 LGHDT and CDR2 YNNKEL (reference sequence). Trimming removed 3 bases from V and 7 bases from J, with 13 bases in between. CDR3 sequence reads: CASSQSSLEEQYF. CDR3 sequence (DNA): TGTGCCAGCAGCCAGAGCTCATTAGAAGAGCAGTACTTC.

The chain recombines TRBV18 with TRBJ2-4; D not certain. Germline V gene data show CDR1 as KGHSH and CDR2 as LQKENI. CDR3 length: 20 amino acids. Trimming pared 3 bases from V and 1 base from J, leaving 25 bases between. CDR3 residues: CASSPQRQRGSAEAKNIQYF. The CDR3 nucleotides read TGTGCCAGCTCACCGCAACGTCAGCGCGGCTCTGCGGAGGCCAAAAACATTCAGTACTTC.

The chain recombines TRBV11-2 with TRBJ2-3; 7 positions agree with TRBD1. J was trimmed by 3 bases and V by 3 bases; bases with no gene match: 6. The CDR3 has 15 residues. Germline loops: CDR1 SGHAT, CDR2 FQNNGV. The CDR3 nucleotides are TGTGCCAGCAGCTTTCGAGGGGGCGCGACAGATACGCAGTATTTT. Its translation is CASSFRGGATDTQYF.

J is TRBJ2-5 and V is TRBV7-8, with TRBD2 matching 8 bases. V lost 8 bases to trimming and J lost 2 bases; unmatched junction nucleotides: 4. The germline gives CDR1 SGHVS, CDR2 FQNEAQ. The CDR3 consists of 13 residues. For the CDR3, the DNA is TGTGCCAGCCTGAGCGGGGGTCAAGAGACCCAGTACTTC. Translated, it gives CASLSGGQETQYF. Complete variable domain (other parts from reference TRBV7-8 and TRBJ2-5): GAGVSQSPRYKVAKRGQDVALRCDPISGHVSLFWYQQALGQGPEFLTYFQNEAQLDKSGLPSDRFFAERPEGSVSTLKIQRTQQEDSAVYLCASLSGGQETQYFGPGTRLLVL.

The V gene is TRBV4-1, the J gene TRBJ1-3; D may be TRBD1 (6 bases). The germline gives CDR1 MGHRA, CDR2 YSYEKL. V was pared by 0 bases and J by 11 bases, with 14 bases between. The CDR3 consists of 14 residues. CDR3 sequence: CASSQELRSGAIYF. The CDR3 DNA is TGCGCCAGCAGCCAAGAGCTGAGGTCAGGGGCCATATATTTT.

This sequence joins TRBV3-1 (or the pseudogene TRBV3-2) and TRBJ2-7; D call uncertain. CDR1 and CDR2 (germline): LGHDT, YNNKEL (reference sequence). V shed 0 bases and J shed 0 bases, with 6 bases lying between them. This CDR3 is 14 amino acids long. This CDR3 reads CASSQDRSSYEQYF. The DNA for the CDR3 is TGTGCCAGCAGCCAAGATCGGAGCTCCTACGAGCAGTACTTC.

The V and J genes are TRBV6-5 and TRBJ2-5, with no clear D. The germline V gene has CDR1 MNHEY and CDR2 SVGAGI. V shed 2 bases and J shed 5 bases, with 12 bases lying between them. The CDR3 length is 14 residues. The CDR3 nucleotides read TGTGCCAGCAGTTACGGGTGGGCAGGTGAGACCCAGTACTTC. Translating gives CASSYGWAGETQYF.

The chain carries TRBV10-3 and TRBJ1-1; D unresolved. V shed 3 bases and J shed 5 bases, with 13 bases lying between them. This CDR3 comprises 14 residues. Germline V CDR1 and CDR2: ENHRY, SYGVKD. This chain's CDR3 is CAISDLDKNTEAFF. CDR3 DNA: TGTGCCATCAGTGACCTAGATAAGAATACTGAAGCTTTCTTT.

The rearrangement links TRBV7-9 to TRBJ1-5; 9 bases map to TRBD1. With 1 base clipped from V and 3 bases from J, the junction kept 7 bases outside the gene matches. The germline gives CDR1 SEHNR, CDR2 FQNEAQ (reference sequence). This CDR3 region has 17 residues. CDR3 region: CASSLVAGQGINQPQHF. DNA for the CDR3: TGTGCCAGCAGCTTAGTGGCTGGACAGGGGATCAATCAGCCCCAGCATTTT.

This clone was seen once. V and J are TRBV11-3 and TRBJ2-2; a weak D match, TRBD1 (6 bases). The CDR3 sequence is 15 residues long. V lost 2 bases to trimming and J lost 3 bases, with 10 bases between them. CDR1 and CDR2 from the germline V gene are SGHNT and YENEEA. The CDR3 region has the DNA TGTGCCAGCAGCTTAACGGGACATCACACCGGGGAGCTGTTTTTT. Encoded protein: CASSLTGHHTGELFF.